This entry lists 2 T cell receptor beta chains sequenced from one sample in a study of neurological immune-mediated disorders. TCRdb processed the 5' RACE reads anew with MiXCR; each CDR3 protein has one entry. The sample records under 40,000 distinct CDR3 sequences, 6% to 8.5% being singletons. Input material: PBMCs. These receptor sequences come from a woman aged 40 to 49 in good health.

This clonotype has at least ten counts. The chain has TRBV7-9 and TRBJ1-1; TRBD1 aligns across 7 bases. The trim removed 1 base at V and 0 bases at J, leaving 5 bases unmatched. The CDR3 is made up of 16 amino acids. Germline V lookup: CDR1 SEHNR, CDR2 FQNEAQ (reference sequence). The CDR3 DNA sequence: TGTGCCAGCAGCTTAGAGGGGACAGTTTTGAACACTGAAGCTTTCTTT. This codes for CASSLEGTVLNTEAFF.

This clonotype was detected ten times or more. The J gene is TRBJ2-2, the V gene TRBV10-3; D remains ambiguous. This CDR3 is 11 amino acids long. Between the trimmed V and J ends, which lost 5 bases and 6 bases, there was a span of 4 bases. Germline V gene data show CDR1 as ENHRY and CDR2 as SYGVKD. In nucleotides, the CDR3 is TGTGCCATCAGTCAATCCGGGGAGCTGTTTTTT. It encodes CAISQSGELFF.